A single sample is the source of the 25 T cell receptor beta chains below, sequenced in a study of human versus mouse CDR3 diversity and MHC coevolution. The table came from immunoSEQ multiplex PCR; TCRdb's copy has only in-frame clones and leaves some out. Of 60,000 to 95,000 clones in the sample, about 90% are singletons; the top ten hold roughly 0.16%. The sample taken for sequencing was naive CD4+ T cells from blood. As to subset: CD45RO-negative CD62L-positive naive CD4 T cells. Every receptor here comes from a person aged 30-70 years in good health.

The chain joins TRBV28 to TRBJ1-2, with D perhaps TRBD1 (5 bases). CDR1 and CDR2 from the germline V gene are MDHEN and SYDVKM. V was clipped by 7 bases and J by 2 bases, with 8 bases between them. The CDR3 spans 12 residues. CDR3 region: CASIKGNYGYTF. CDR3 DNA sequence: TGTGCCAGCATAAAGGGGAACTATGGCTACACCTTC.

The chain recombines TRBV2 with TRBJ1-4, with D possibly being TRBD1 (5 bases). Germline V lookup: CDR1 SNHLY, CDR2 FYNNEI. The CDR3 spans 14 residues. The V end was cut by 4 bases, the J end by 4 bases, with 10 bases between. CDR3 nucleotides: TGTGCCAGCAGTGGACAGCTAAGTAATGAAAAACTGTTTTTT. It yields the protein CASSGQLSNEKLFF. Filled out from reference TRBV2 and TRBJ1-4, the complete variable domain reads EPEVTQTPSHQVTQMGQEVILRCVPISNHLYFYWYRQILGQKVEFLVSFYNNEISEKSEIFDDQFSVERPDGSNFTLKIRSTKLEDSAMYFCASSGQLSNEKLFFGSGTQLSVL.

V is TRBV5-1 and J is TRBJ2-1, with 9 bases lining up with TRBD2. CDR3 length: 16 amino acids. V lost 1 base to trimming and J lost 4 bases; unmatched junction nucleotides: 6. Germline CDR1 SGHRS, CDR2 YFSETQ. The CDR3 loop reads CASSLTASGNYNEQFF. CDR3 bases: TGCGCCAGCAGCTTGACCGCTAGCGGGAATTACAATGAGCAGTTCTTC. The full variable domain, with the rest looked up from reference TRBV5-1 and TRBJ2-1, is KAGVTQTPRYLIKTRGQQVTLSCSPISGHRSVSWYQQTPGQGLQFLFEYFSETQRNKGNFPGRFSGRQFSNSRSEMNVSTLELGDSALYLCASSLTASGNYNEQFFGPGTRLTVL.

The sample holds one count of this clone. V usage is TRBV7-9 and J usage is TRBJ1-2; D might be TRBD1 (5 bases). V was trimmed by 2 bases and J by 7 bases, leaving 11 bases between them. CDR1 is SEHNR, CDR2 FQNEAQ, per germline (reference sequence). This CDR3 spans 13 amino acids. CDR3 DNA sequence: TGTGCCAGCAGCTTACCGGCAGGGCTTGGCTACACCTTC. Its translation: CASSLPAGLGYTF.

This chain connects TRBV25-1 to TRBJ2-1; 7 nucleotides line up with TRBD2. The CDR3 has 16 amino acids. V lost 3 bases to trimming and J lost 0 bases; unmatched junction nucleotides: 5. From germline, CDR1 is MGHDK and CDR2 SYGVNS. The CDR3 here is CASSEGWGGSYNEQFF. DNA for the CDR3: TGTGCCAGCAGTGAGGGGTGGGGGGGCTCCTACAATGAGCAGTTCTTC.

In DNA form, the CDR3 reads TGTGCCGCGTGGAGTGGACAGGGGGCCACCGGGGAGCTGTTTTTT. This translates into CAAWSGQGATGELFF. The V gene is TRBV7-9, the J gene TRBJ2-2; TRBD1 matches 11 bases. The CDR3 has 15 residues. V was clipped by 11 bases and J by 4 bases; unmatched bases: 9. Germline V lookup: CDR1 SEHNR, CDR2 FQNEAQ (reference sequence).

The V gene is TRBV6-1, the J gene TRBJ1-1; maybe TRBD1 (6 bases). CDR1 is MNHNS, CDR2 SASEGT, per germline. The V end lost 5 bases, the J end lost 2 bases, and 15 bases lay between the germline ends. CDR3 length: 15 amino acids. The CDR3 loop is CASSLQTGTNTEAFF. The CDR3 DNA follows: TGTGCCAGCAGTTTACAGACAGGTACCAACACTGAAGCTTTCTTT.

J is TRBJ2-5 and V is TRBV2; D is uncertain. V was clipped by 7 bases and J by 1 base, with 4 bases between them. CDR1 is SNHLY, CDR2 FYNNEI, per germline. The CDR3 extends over 11 amino acids. In DNA, the CDR3 is TGTGCCAGCACCCTCCAAGAGACCCAGTACTTC. The encoded protein is CASTLQETQYF.

This clone has more than one count but fewer than ten. V usage is TRBV10-3 and J usage is TRBJ1-1; 8 nucleotides line up with TRBD1. The ends lost 10 bases at V and 2 bases at J; junction bases unmatched: 6. This CDR3 region has 13 residues. Germline values: CDR1 ENHRY, CDR2 SYGVKD. CDR3 sequence reads: CATLDRENTEAFF. CDR3 nucleotides: TGTGCCACCTTGGACAGGGAAAACACTGAAGCTTTCTTT.

This chain links TRBV6-5 with TRBJ2-7; 8 bases are shared with TRBD2. The CDR3 runs to 15 residues. The V gene's germline CDR1 is MNHEY and CDR2 SVGAGI. The V and J ends lost 4 bases and 6 bases, in that order; junction bases with no gene match: 11. The CDR3 reads CASSSPGTRTAEQYF. Written as DNA, the CDR3 is TGTGCCAGCAGTTCCCCGGGGACTAGAACCGCCGAGCAGTACTTC.

This sequence joins TRBV5-1 and TRBJ1-2, with 9 bases fitting TRBD1. V lost 6 bases and J lost 5; bases outside the gene matches: 5. The CDR3 is made up of 13 amino acids. CDR1 and CDR2 (germline): SGHRS, YFSETQ. The CDR3 region has the DNA TGCGCCAGCACCCCGGACAGGGGATATGGCTACACCTTC. It is translated as CASTPDRGYGYTF.

The rearrangement joins TRBV20-1 to TRBJ1-2; D is ambiguous. The V gene's germline CDR1 is DFQATT and CDR2 SNEGSKA (reference sequence). The CDR3 is 11 amino acids. V was shortened by 4 bases and J by 4 bases, with 7 bases between the two germline ends. The CDR3 spells CSAKQTYGYTF. The CDR3 DNA is TGCAGTGCTAAACAGACCTATGGCTACACCTTC.

The V gene is TRBV9, the J gene TRBJ1-6, with D possibly being TRBD1 (5 bases). The germline V gene has CDR1 SGDLS and CDR2 YYNGEE. V was clipped by 0 bases and J by 9 bases, with 13 bases between them. The CDR3 consists of 15 residues. The CDR3 is CASSVGGELGSPLHF. In nucleotides, the CDR3 is TGTGCCAGCAGCGTAGGGGGGGAGTTAGGTTCACCCCTCCACTTT.

The CDR3 loop is CASKLRYEQYF. The CDR3 DNA follows: TGTGCCAGCAAACTGCGTTACGAGCAGTACTTC. The J gene is TRBJ2-5, the V gene TRBV28; unclear D gene. TRBJ2-7 matches the DNA end more closely, so the J call is doubtful. The germline V gene encodes CDR1 MDHEN and CDR2 SYDVKM. There are 11 residues in the CDR3.

The chain recombines TRBV2 with TRBJ1-2; 8 bases line up with TRBD1. Germline V gene lookup returns CDR1 SNHLY and CDR2 FYNNEI. The CDR3 extends over 15 amino acids. V was pared by 6 bases and J by 2 bases, with 8 bases of the junction left unmatched. The CDR3 protein is CASRAGQGPNYGYTF. The CDR3 nucleotides read TGTGCCAGCAGGGCCGGACAGGGACCAAACTATGGCTACACCTTC.

J is TRBJ1-1 and V is TRBV28, with D tentatively TRBD1 (6 bases). V was cut by 2 bases and J by 8 bases, with 24 bases left in between. Germline loops: CDR1 MDHEN, CDR2 SYDVKM. The CDR3 contains 17 residues. The CDR3 reads CASSLEGGGSSALEAFF. The CDR3 DNA follows: TGTGCCAGCAGTTTAGAGGGCGGGGGCAGTTCGGCTCTGGAAGCTTTCTTT.

The chain is built from TRBV28 and TRBJ2-7, with TRBD1 matching over 7 bases. V gave up 5 bases and J gave up 5 bases; unmatched junction bases: 15. The germline CDR1 and CDR2 sequences are MDHEN and SYDVKM. This CDR3 is 16 amino acids long. CDR3 DNA sequence: TGTGCCAGCAGTCCTACACGTGACAGGGTTAAGCACGAGCAGTACTTC. Protein: CASSPTRDRVKHEQYF.

This chain connects TRBV27 to TRBJ2-2; TRBD2 might be the D (6 bases). The CDR3 is 17 residues long. Germline CDR1 reads MNHEY; CDR2 reads SMNVEV (reference sequence). Between the trimmed V and J ends, which lost 5 bases and 4 bases, there was a span of 20 bases. The CDR3 DNA sequence: TGTGCCAGCAGTCCCGTTGGCAGGGAGGCGGGCACCGGGGAGCTGTTTTTT. This sequence encodes CASSPVGREAGTGELFF.

DNA for the CDR3: TGTGCCAGCAGAGATAGGACAGGGAACTATGGCTACACCTTC. This encodes CASRDRTGNYGYTF. The chain links TRBV2 to TRBJ1-2, with TRBD1 matching over 8 bases. The ends lost 6 bases at V and 2 bases at J; junction bases unmatched: 5. The CDR3 contains 14 residues. CDR1 and CDR2 from the germline V gene are SNHLY and FYNNEI.

This chain connects TRBV5-1 to TRBJ2-3, with 8 bases aligning to TRBD2. The CDR3 consists of 15 residues. J gave up 4 bases and V 2 bases, and 6 bases lay outside the gene matches. Germline values: CDR1 SGHRS, CDR2 YFSETQ. CDR3 loop: CASSLDGRVSDTQYF. The CDR3 nucleotides read TGCGCCAGCAGCTTAGACGGGAGGGTCTCAGATACGCAGTATTTT.

The chain is built from TRBV5-1 and TRBJ2-7, with 10 bases aligning to TRBD1. After removal of 4 bases from V and 2 bases from J, the junction contained 6 bases not matched to a gene. CDR3 length equals 15 residues. The germline V gene encodes CDR1 SGHRS and CDR2 YFSETQ. CDR3 in DNA: TGCGCCAGCAGCAGATCGACAGGGGGCCCCTACGAGCAGTACTTC. This encodes CASSRSTGGPYEQYF. Combining the CDR3 with reference TRBV5-1 and TRBJ2-7 gives the whole variable domain KAGVTQTPRYLIKTRGQQVTLSCSPISGHRSVSWYQQTPGQGLQFLFEYFSETQRNKGNFPGRFSGRQFSNSRSEMNVSTLELGDSALYLCASSRSTGGPYEQYFGPGTRLTVT.

The genes are TRBV18 and TRBJ2-1; 7 bases agree with TRBD1. Trimming at V came to 0 bases and at J to 5 bases, leaving 10 bases not matched to a gene. Germline V gene data show CDR1 as KGHSH and CDR2 as LQKENI. The CDR3 covers 17 residues. DNA for the CDR3: TGTGCCAGCTCACCACCGGTAGCCATCGGACAGGACAATGAGCAGTTCTTC. This sequence encodes CASSPPVAIGQDNEQFF.

The chain links TRBV4-2 to TRBJ1-4, with D possibly TRBD1 on 5 matching bases. The CDR3 is made up of 14 amino acids. Between the trimmed V and J ends, which lost 4 bases and 5 bases, there was a span of 11 bases. Germline CDR1 and CDR2: LGHNA and YNFKEQ. The CDR3: CASSPGGTNEKLFF. CDR3 in DNA: TGTGCCAGCAGCCCGGGGGGGACCAATGAAAAACTGTTTTTT.

This clone has only one observation. CDR3 loop: CASSIGGVLGWNEQFF. The CDR3 region has the DNA TGTGCCAGTAGTATAGGGGGGGTCTTAGGCTGGAATGAGCAGTTCTTC. The V and J genes are TRBV19 and TRBJ2-1; D perhaps matches TRBD2 (6 bases). V lost 1 base and J lost 7, with 17 bases in between. In germline, CDR1 is LNHDA, CDR2 SQIVND (reference sequence). The CDR3 totals 16 residues.

The V and J genes are TRBV28 and TRBJ2-3, with D tentatively TRBD2 (7 bases). The germline V gene encodes CDR1 MDHEN and CDR2 SYDVKM. The germline V and J ends were trimmed by 8 bases and 3 bases, with 12 bases remaining between them. This CDR3 is 13 amino acids long. The CDR3 nucleotides are TGTGCCAGCGGGGGGGCTCAGACAGATACGCAGTATTTT. Protein product: CASGGAQTDTQYF.